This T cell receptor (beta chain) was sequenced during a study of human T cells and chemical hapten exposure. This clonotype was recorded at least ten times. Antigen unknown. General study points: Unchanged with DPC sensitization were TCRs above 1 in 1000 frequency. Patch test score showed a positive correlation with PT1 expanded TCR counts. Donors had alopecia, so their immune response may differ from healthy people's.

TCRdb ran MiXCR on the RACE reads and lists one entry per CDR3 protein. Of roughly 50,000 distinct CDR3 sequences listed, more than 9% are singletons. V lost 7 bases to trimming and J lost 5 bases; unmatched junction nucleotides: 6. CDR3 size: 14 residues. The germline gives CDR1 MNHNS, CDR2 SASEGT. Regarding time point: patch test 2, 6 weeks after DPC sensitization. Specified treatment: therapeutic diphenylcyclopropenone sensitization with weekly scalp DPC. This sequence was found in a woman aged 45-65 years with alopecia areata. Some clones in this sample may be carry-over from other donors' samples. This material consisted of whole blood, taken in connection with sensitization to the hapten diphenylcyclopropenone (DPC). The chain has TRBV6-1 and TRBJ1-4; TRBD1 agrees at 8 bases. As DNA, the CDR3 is TGTGCCAGCATCCCCGGACAGGGAAATGAAAAACTGTTTTTT. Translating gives CASIPGQGNEKLFF.